The clone carrying this TCR beta chain has a handful of counts. The data derive from a study of T-cell reconstitution after alpha-beta-depleted transplantation in children. Unique molecular identifiers were used to barcode this TCRbeta library. In TCRdb, the PCR reads were re-called with MiXCR into one record per CDR3 protein. The table lists 450,000 to 600,000 distinct CDR3 sequences, about 31% of them singletons, with 2% to 3% in the top ten. Trimming took off 1 base at V and 5 bases at J, with 11 bases between the two ends. This CDR3 has 14 amino acids. CDR1 SGHTA and CDR2 FQGNSA come from the germline V gene.

The chain carries TRBV7-2 and TRBJ2-5; D possibly uses TRBD1 or TRBD2 (5 bases each). Material: PBMCs from the stem cell graft donor, obtained from the stem cell graft. The receptor's source is a human donor who donated a stem cell graft to a child with aplastic anemia. CDR3 in DNA: TGTGCCAGCAGCTTAGGGGGACCAAGGGAGACCCAGTACTTC. It yields the protein CASSLGGPRETQYF.